This TCR beta chain was sequenced during a study of PD-1 blockade in classical Hodgkin lymphoma. Broader study findings: The study reported lower baseline TCR diversity in newly diagnosed patients than in healthy donors. Whoever responded completely had baseline diversity much like that seen in newly diagnosed patients.

Profiled with immunoSEQ multiplex PCR; TCRdb holds only in-frame clones, not every one. Of some 96,000 clones in the sample, under 95% were seen once. As for time point: cycle 4 day 1 (C4D1), after about 6 weeks of nivolumab. Every patient was affected by relapse after autologous stem cell transplantation, while exposure to brentuximab vedotin was not uniform. Complete response, partial response or progressive disease was each patient's best response. The CDR3 loop spans 16 amino acids. The germline V gene encodes CDR1 MDHEN and CDR2 SYDVKM. The V segment lost 8 bases and the J segment 0 bases; nucleotides outside the gene matches: 7. Concerning this clone itself: The antigen is undetermined.

This TCR was sampled from a human donor with classical Hodgkin lymphoma. The sequenced sample was peripheral blood mononuclear cells (PBMCs), obtained before the fourth cycle of nivolumab. This rearrangement joins TRBV28 to TRBJ2-3; TRBD2 matches 11 bases. This chain's CDR3 is CASGLAGGKSTDTQYF. DNA for the CDR3: TGTGCCAGCGGACTAGCGGGCGGGAAGAGCACAGATACGCAGTATTTT.